Listed below are T cell receptor beta chains from one sample, sequenced in a study of OX40 agonist ivuxolimab in advanced cancers. TCRdb keeps only in-frame clones here, not all; method: immunoSEQ multiplex PCR. In the table there are 50,000 to 65,000 clones, 80% to 90% of which are singletons. This specimen consisted of CD4+ or CD8+ T cells sorted from blood, obtained in a trial of the OX40 agonist ivuxolimab. The receptor set was obtained from an adult with an advanced solid tumor such as melanoma, head and neck, liver or kidney cancer. Both conserved end residues are part of each CDR3. The order of the fields is clone size, V gene, J gene, D gene, CDR3 DNA, CDR3 protein. A D gene is named only where the DNA matches it firmly. Expanded clones are given a class, and other clones once, few, many or no size at all.

clone size: -
V gene: TRBV7-2
J gene: TRBJ2-3
D gene: -
CDR3 DNA: TGTGCCAGCAGCCCGACAGCAACCCACACAGATACGCAGTATTTT
CDR3 protein: CASSPTATHTDTQYF

clone size: -
V gene: TRBV11-2
J gene: TRBJ1-1
D gene: -
CDR3 DNA: TGTGCCAGCAGCCGCTGGACCCTGGAAACTGAAGCTTTCTTT
CDR3 protein: CASSRWTLETEAFF

clone size: -
V gene: TRBV18
J gene: TRBJ2-3
D gene: -
CDR3 DNA: TGTGCCAGCTCTTGGTCGCACACAGATACGCAGTATTTT
CDR3 protein: CASSWSHTDTQYF

clone size: -
V gene: TRBV13
J gene: TRBJ2-7
D gene: -
CDR3 DNA: TGTGCCAGCAGGATCAGGGCTGGAAGGTACGAGCAGTACTTC
CDR3 protein: CASRIRAGRYEQYF

clone size: -
V gene: TRBV27
J gene: TRBJ2-7
D gene: -
CDR3 DNA: TGTGCCAGCAGTTTACAGGGGCGCTCCTACGAGCAGTACTTC
CDR3 protein: CASSLQGRSYEQYF

clone size: -
V gene: TRBV19
J gene: TRBJ1-6
D gene: -
CDR3 DNA: TGTGCCAGTAGTACGACGGGATTTGGATCACCCCTCCACTTT
CDR3 protein: CASSTTGFGSPLHF

clone size: -
V gene: TRBV19
J gene: TRBJ2-1
D gene: TRBD2
CDR3 DNA: TGTGCCAGTAGTATGAAGCGGGAGAGGGGCGAGCAGTTCTTC
CDR3 protein: CASSMKRERGEQFF

clone size: -
V gene: TRBV2
J gene: TRBJ2-3
D gene: -
CDR3 DNA: TGTGCCAGCAGTGTTGTCGATACAGATACGCAGTATTTT
CDR3 protein: CASSVVDTDTQYF

clone size: -
V gene: TRBV28
J gene: TRBJ1-2
D gene: TRBD1
CDR3 DNA: TGTGCCAGCAAGACGGACAGGGAAAGTGGCTACACCTTC
CDR3 protein: CASKTDRESGYTF

clone size: -
V gene: TRBV7-2
J gene: TRBJ1-1
D gene: -
CDR3 DNA: TGTGCCAGCAGCTCAAGCCTTGAAGCTTTCTTT
CDR3 protein: CASSSSLEAFF

clone size: -
V gene: TRBV6-6
J gene: TRBJ1-2
D gene: TRBD1
CDR3 DNA: TGTGCCAGCAGTCTTGAGGGGGCAAGGGTCGCTGGCTACACCTTC
CDR3 protein: CASSLEGARVAGYTF

clone size: -
V gene: TRBV18
J gene: TRBJ2-7
D gene: TRBD1
CDR3 DNA: TGTGCCAGCTCCCTGCAGGGACAGCAACAATCCTACGAGCAGTACTTC
CDR3 protein: CASSLQGQQQSYEQYF

clone size: -
V gene: TRBV14
J gene: TRBJ2-7
D gene: TRBD2
CDR3 DNA: TGTGCCAGCAGCCAACCGGGACTAGCCCGGTCCTACGAGCAGTACTTC
CDR3 protein: CASSQPGLARSYEQYF

clone size: -
V gene: TRBV6-6
J gene: TRBJ2-3
D gene: -
CDR3 DNA: TGTGCCAGCAGGGCGAACACAGATACGCAGTATTTT
CDR3 protein: CASRANTDTQYF

clone size: -
V gene: TRBV28
J gene: TRBJ2-7
D gene: -
CDR3 DNA: TGTGCCAGCAGTTTACTGAGGAGGGTCGCCAACGAGCAGTACTTC
CDR3 protein: CASSLLRRVANEQYF

clone size: once
V gene: TRBV9
J gene: TRBJ2-1
D gene: TRBD1
CDR3 DNA: TGTGCCAGCAGCGGACAGGGGTCCTACAATGAGCAGTTCTTC
CDR3 protein: CASSGQGSYNEQFF

clone size: -
V gene: TRBV7-3
J gene: TRBJ2-1
D gene: -
CDR3 DNA: TGTGCCAGCAGCTTACTAGAGAGCTCCTACAATGAGCAGTTCTTC
CDR3 protein: CASSLLESSYNEQFF

clone size: -
V gene: TRBV6-6
J gene: TRBJ2-4
D gene: TRBD1
CDR3 DNA: TGTGCCAGCAGTGGACAGGGGGAAAACATTCAGTACTTC
CDR3 protein: CASSGQGENIQYF

clone size: -
V gene: TRBV7-2
J gene: TRBJ1-1
D gene: -
CDR3 DNA: TGTGCCAGCAGCTTAGCGGGACACTCGAACACTGAAGCTTTCTTT
CDR3 protein: CASSLAGHSNTEAFF

clone size: -
V gene: TRBV28
J gene: TRBJ1-1
D gene: -
CDR3 DNA: TGTGCCAGCAGTTCCCGGGGAAACACTGAAGCTTTCTTT
CDR3 protein: CASSSRGNTEAFF

clone size: -
V gene: TRBV7-2
J gene: TRBJ2-2
D gene: TRBD2
CDR3 DNA: TGTGCCAGCAGCTTCGGCGGGGGGTTTAACGGGGAGCTGTTTTTT
CDR3 protein: CASSFGGGFNGELFF

clone size: -
V gene: TRBV6-6
J gene: TRBJ2-2
D gene: -
CDR3 DNA: TGTGCCAGCAGACCCTCGGGGGCCCCCGGGGAGCTGTTTTTT
CDR3 protein: CASRPSGAPGELFF

clone size: -
V gene: TRBV6-5
J gene: TRBJ1-2
D gene: TRBD1
CDR3 DNA: TGTGCCAGCAGTTACGGATCAGGGGGGTCGCTGAGCTACACCTTC
CDR3 protein: CASSYGSGGSLSYTF

clone size: once
V gene: TRBV7-8
J gene: TRBJ2-4
D gene: -
CDR3 DNA: TGTGCCAGCAGCTTAGATGAGGGGAGGAGAAACATTCAGTACTTC
CDR3 protein: CASSLDEGRRNIQYF

clone size: -
V gene: TRBV6-1
J gene: TRBJ1-3
D gene: -
CDR3 DNA: TGTGCCAGCAGTGGGGGCGCTGGAAACACCATATATTTT
CDR3 protein: CASSGGAGNTIYF

clone size: -
V gene: TRBV2
J gene: TRBJ1-1
D gene: TRBD1
CDR3 DNA: TGTGCCAGCGGGGCGGACAGGGTAAACACTGAAGCTTTCTTT
CDR3 protein: CASGADRVNTEAFF

clone size: once
V gene: TRBV4-3
J gene: TRBJ2-1
D gene: TRBD2
CDR3 DNA: TGCGCCAGCAGCCAAGATGGTGCGGGAGGGGGGAATGAGCAGTTCTTC
CDR3 protein: CASSQDGAGGGNEQFF

clone size: -
V gene: TRBV9
J gene: TRBJ1-2
D gene: TRBD1
CDR3 DNA: TGTGCCAGCACCCCAGGGGGAGGTTTTAATGGCTACACCTTC
CDR3 protein: CASTPGGGFNGYTF

clone size: -
V gene: TRBV7-9
J gene: TRBJ1-2
D gene: -
CDR3 DNA: TGTGCCAGCACTCCCCTCTATGGCTACACCTTC
CDR3 protein: CASTPLYGYTF

clone size: -
V gene: TRBV27
J gene: TRBJ1-2
D gene: -
CDR3 DNA: TGTGCCAGCAGTTTATCCATGGGCCGGGACGGGAGGGTTTATGGCTACACCTTC
CDR3 protein: CASSLSMGRDGRVYGYTF

clone size: once
V gene: TRBV10-3
J gene: TRBJ1-5
D gene: -
CDR3 DNA: TGTGCCATCAGTGTAGACACTAATCAGCCCCAGCATTTT
CDR3 protein: CAISVDTNQPQHF

clone size: -
V gene: TRBV5-1
J gene: TRBJ1-2
D gene: TRBD1
CDR3 DNA: TGCGCCAGCAGCTCAACGCAGGGGGCCTATGGCTACACCTTC
CDR3 protein: CASSSTQGAYGYTF

clone size: -
V gene: TRBV4-1
J gene: TRBJ1-6
D gene: -
CDR3 DNA: TGCGCCAGCAGCCAGACTACCGGGACTCTAAATTCACCCCTCCACTTT
CDR3 protein: CASSQTTGTLNSPLHF

clone size: -
V gene: TRBV10-3
J gene: TRBJ1-1
D gene: -
CDR3 DNA: TGTGCCATCAGCCAGACAGGTAACACTGAAGCTTTCTTT
CDR3 protein: CAISQTGNTEAFF

clone size: -
V gene: TRBV5-5
J gene: TRBJ2-7
D gene: TRBD2
CDR3 DNA: TGTGCCAGCAGCTTGGCCGGTGGGGGACTAGCGGTTCTCGAGCAGTACTTC
CDR3 protein: CASSLAGGGLAVLEQYF

clone size: -
V gene: TRBV5-1
J gene: TRBJ2-1
D gene: TRBD1
CDR3 DNA: TGCGCCAGCAGCTTGGAAGCGGACAGGGGGGGCAATGAGCAGTTCTTC
CDR3 protein: CASSLEADRGGNEQFF

clone size: -
V gene: TRBV10-3
J gene: TRBJ2-1
D gene: -
CDR3 DNA: TGTGCCATCAGTGAATTCTCAGGGGGGTACAATGAGCAGTTCTTC
CDR3 protein: CAISEFSGGYNEQFF

clone size: once
V gene: TRBV2
J gene: TRBJ1-6
D gene: -
CDR3 DNA: TGTGCCAGCAGTGTCATTGGGGACGCTCTTAATTCACCCCTCCACTTT
CDR3 protein: CASSVIGDALNSPLHF

clone size: -
V gene: TRBV10-1
J gene: TRBJ1-1
D gene: -
CDR3 DNA: TGCGCCAGCAGTGGTGAAATGAACACTGAAGCTTTCTTT
CDR3 protein: CASSGEMNTEAFF

clone size: -
V gene: TRBV18
J gene: TRBJ1-6
D gene: TRBD1
CDR3 DNA: TGTGCCAGCTCACCAGACAGGGTACCTAATTCACCCCTCCACTTT
CDR3 protein: CASSPDRVPNSPLHF

clone size: -
V gene: TRBV7-6
J gene: TRBJ1-3
D gene: TRBD1
CDR3 DNA: TGTGCCAGCAGCTTAGCGCCCTCGACAGGGGCGATCTCTGGAAACACCATATATTTT
CDR3 protein: CASSLAPSTGAISGNTIYF

clone size: -
V gene: TRBV6-5
J gene: TRBJ2-7
D gene: TRBD2
CDR3 DNA: TGTGCCAGCAGTTACCCCGGGACTAGCGGGGAACAGCAGTACTTC
CDR3 protein: CASSYPGTSGEQQYF

clone size: -
V gene: TRBV19
J gene: TRBJ1-6
D gene: -
CDR3 DNA: TGTGCCAGTAGTATAAACAGGGAGGCTTCACCCCTCCACTTT
CDR3 protein: CASSINREASPLHF

clone size: -
V gene: TRBV28
J gene: TRBJ1-6
D gene: -
CDR3 DNA: TGTGCCAGCAGTTTAGAGGCGGATTATAATTCACCCCTCCACTTT
CDR3 protein: CASSLEADYNSPLHF

clone size: -
V gene: TRBV28
J gene: TRBJ1-3
D gene: TRBD1
CDR3 DNA: TGTGCCAGCAGTCCCCAAGTGGGACAGGGGTCCGGAAACACCATATATTTT
CDR3 protein: CASSPQVGQGSGNTIYF

clone size: -
V gene: TRBV4-3
J gene: TRBJ1-1
D gene: -
CDR3 DNA: TGCGCCAGCAGCCAAGGTGCTAGGGGGGGCACTGAAGCTTTCTTT
CDR3 protein: CASSQGARGGTEAFF